This TCR beta chain emerged from a study of OX40 agonist ivuxolimab in advanced cancers. Study-level information: Ivuxolimab is a fully human IgG2 antibody that activates OX40 (CD134).

This table comes from immunoSEQ multiplex PCR, and its TCRdb copy is limited to in-frame clones, with some not included. The data show more than 11,000 clones, with 80% seen just once and less than 20% held by the top ten. The CDR3 is 15 residues long. Germline V CDR1 and CDR2: LGHNA, YSLEER. Comments on this clone: The junction departs from the called germline gene at one end, perhaps through a read error.

The sample in question was CD4+ or CD8+ T cells sorted from blood, obtained in a trial of the OX40 agonist ivuxolimab. This sequence joins TRBV4-3 and TRBJ2-1; TRBD2 matches at 14 bases. The TCR was taken from an adult with an advanced solid tumor such as melanoma, head and neck, liver or kidney cancer. The CDR3 loop reads CASSQGTSGSDEQFF. The CDR3 coding sequence is TGCGCCAGCAGTCAAGGGACTAGCGGGAGCGATGAGCAGTTCTTC.